Listed below are T cell receptor beta chains from one sample, sequenced in a study of cytomegalovirus exposure and HLA in healthy donors. Produced via immunoSEQ multiplex PCR; TCRdb's table is partial and in-frame only. This table has about 47,000 clones, about 93% appearing once. Specimen: PBMCs. These receptors all stem from a man aged 18 to 29 in good health and CMV-seronegative. The CDR3 runs from the conserved cysteine through the conserved F or W.

V gene,J gene,CDR3 protein
TRBV9,TRBJ2-2,CASSINTGELFF
TRBV29-1,TRBJ1-2,CSVGDRGGYTF
TRBV27,TRBJ1-5,CASSLSGDQPQHF
TRBV19,TRBJ2-7,CASMQTSGRTSSGEQYF
TRBV5-1,TRBJ1-1,CASSVRGGNTEAFF
TRBV7-6,TRBJ2-6,CASSLGLAGVSGANVLTF
TRBV5-4,TRBJ1-2,CASSRGTGLSGYTF
TRBV9,TRBJ1-6,CASSVGSGGPHNSPLHF
TRBV7-2,TRBJ1-4,CASSVARGSEKLFF
TRBV6-5,TRBJ2-1,CASMRGQGLNEQFF
TRBV18,TRBJ2-5,CASSPGTGGHLKTQYF
TRBV7-3,TRBJ2-2,CASSLTQGQGTGELFF
TRBV5-5,TRBJ2-4,CASSLVPGNIQYF
TRBV9,TRBJ2-5,CASSVETSGRAPPQETQYF
TRBV9,TRBJ1-4,CASSTGVGEKLFF
TRBV4-2,TRBJ1-5,CASSQDRPGNQPQHF
TRBV5-4,TRBJ2-3,CASSSARQGQDTQYF
TRBV6-1,TRBJ2-7,CASSEGSGANYEQYF
TRBV7-3,TRBJ1-5,CASSPSGGGNQPQHF
TRBV6-5,TRBJ2-1,CASSDSRAYNEQFF
TRBV6-1,TRBJ2-7,CASSEALLRWDRLHEQYF
TRBV15,TRBJ1-4,CATSRERQGNEKLFF
TRBV29-1,TRBJ2-1,CSVGRPVSAPNTYNEQFF
TRBV9,TRBJ1-3,CASSVEAGGGNTIYF
TRBV11-3,TRBJ2-3,CASSPRTSGGDYTDTQYF
TRBV6-5,TRBJ2-7,CASSRSSGSSYEQYF
TRBV6-1,TRBJ1-1,CASKAGRNTEAFF
TRBV6-1,TRBJ2-7,CASSATEYEQYF
TRBV9,TRBJ1-5,CASSPTGQGNQPQHF
TRBV4-3,TRBJ1-2,CASSQEGDTRYGYTF
TRBV6-4,TRBJ1-6,CASSPGQGSSPLHF
TRBV6-5,TRBJ1-6,CASSFPGNSPLHF
TRBV4-1,TRBJ2-1,CASSQIGTSSNEQFF
TRBV27,TRBJ2-1,CASSPGATYNEQFF
TRBV6-5,TRBJ2-7,CASSYRAGGLSYEQYF
TRBV7-8,TRBJ2-7,CASSHGQGREQYF
TRBV7-2,TRBJ1-2,CASSYTREGYGYTF
TRBV19,TRBJ2-2,CASSILGTGTGELFF
TRBV19,TRBJ2-1,CASSSVGGRFKGNNEQFF
TRBV11-1,TRBJ1-1,CASSFRGSNTEAFF
TRBV5-1,TRBJ2-3,CASSLGTSGGATDTQYF
TRBV10-3,TRBJ1-1,CASIVGQGAGRTEAFF
TRBV11-1,TRBJ2-7,CASSLDQGGLFEQYF
TRBV28,TRBJ1-1,CASSSTRGTVMNTEAFF
TRBV6-1,TRBJ2-1,CASSELAGGRDEQFF
TRBV15,TRBJ2-2,CATSRPSLRLSLTGELFF
TRBV4-3,TRBJ2-3,CASSQEQGADTQYF
TRBV6-5,TRBJ2-1,CASSYVGSLGNEQFF
TRBV27,TRBJ1-1,CASRGPGGRLNTEAFF
TRBV28,TRBJ1-1,CASRDRGSTEAFF